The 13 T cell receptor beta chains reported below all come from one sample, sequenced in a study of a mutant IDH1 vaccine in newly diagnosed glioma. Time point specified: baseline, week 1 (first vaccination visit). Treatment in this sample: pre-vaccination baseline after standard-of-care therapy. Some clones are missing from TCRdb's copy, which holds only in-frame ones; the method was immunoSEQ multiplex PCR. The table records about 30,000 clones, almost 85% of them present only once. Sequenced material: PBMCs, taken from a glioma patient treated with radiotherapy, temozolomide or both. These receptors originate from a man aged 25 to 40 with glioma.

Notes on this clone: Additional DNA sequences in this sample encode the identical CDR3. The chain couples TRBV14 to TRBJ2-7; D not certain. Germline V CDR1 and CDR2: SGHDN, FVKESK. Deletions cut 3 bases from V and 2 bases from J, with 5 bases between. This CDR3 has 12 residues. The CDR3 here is CASSHNTYEQYF. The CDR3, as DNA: TGTGCCAGCAGCCACAATACCTACGAGCAGTACTTC.

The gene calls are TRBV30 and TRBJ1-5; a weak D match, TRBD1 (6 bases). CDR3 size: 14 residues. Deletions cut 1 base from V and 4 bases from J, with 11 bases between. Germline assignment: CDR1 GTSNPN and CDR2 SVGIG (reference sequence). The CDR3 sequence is CAWSEGTPNQPQHF. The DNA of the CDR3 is TGTGCCTGGAGTGAAGGGACACCTAATCAGCCCCAGCATTTT.

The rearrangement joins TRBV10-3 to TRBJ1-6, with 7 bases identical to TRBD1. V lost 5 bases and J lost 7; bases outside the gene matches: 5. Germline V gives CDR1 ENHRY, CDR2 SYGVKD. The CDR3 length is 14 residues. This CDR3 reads CAISKGQRNSPLHF. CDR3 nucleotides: TGTGCCATCAGTAAGGGACAGAGAAATTCACCCCTCCACTTT.

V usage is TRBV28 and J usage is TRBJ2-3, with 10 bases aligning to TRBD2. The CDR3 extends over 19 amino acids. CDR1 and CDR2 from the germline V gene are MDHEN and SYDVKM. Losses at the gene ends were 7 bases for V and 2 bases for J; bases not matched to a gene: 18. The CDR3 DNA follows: TGTGCCAGCAATTCCCCACTGGTCGGTGGACTAGCGGACACAGATACGCAGTATTTT. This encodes CASNSPLVGGLADTDTQYF.

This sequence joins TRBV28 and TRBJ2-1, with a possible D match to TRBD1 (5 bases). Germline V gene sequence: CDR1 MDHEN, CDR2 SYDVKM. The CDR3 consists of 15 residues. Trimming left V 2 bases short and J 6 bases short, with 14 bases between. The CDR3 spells CASSLRRSQGNEQFF. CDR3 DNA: TGTGCCAGCAGTTTACGTAGGTCGCAGGGCAATGAGCAGTTCTTC.

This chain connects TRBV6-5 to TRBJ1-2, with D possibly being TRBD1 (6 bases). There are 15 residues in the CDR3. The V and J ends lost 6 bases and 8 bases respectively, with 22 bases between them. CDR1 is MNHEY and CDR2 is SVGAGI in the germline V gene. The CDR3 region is CASRPGQPIWGGYTF. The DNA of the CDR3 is TGTGCCAGCAGACCCGGACAGCCGATTTGGGGCGGCTACACCTTC.

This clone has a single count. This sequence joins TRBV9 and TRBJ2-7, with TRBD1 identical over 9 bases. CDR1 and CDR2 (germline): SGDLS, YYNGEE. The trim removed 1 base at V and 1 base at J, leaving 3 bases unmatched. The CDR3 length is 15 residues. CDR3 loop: CASSVSGTGSYEQYF. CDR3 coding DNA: TGTGCCAGCAGCGTATCCGGGACAGGGTCCTACGAGCAGTACTTC.

The CDR3 region has the DNA TGTGCCAGCACCCGAGGGTTGGCTGAAGCTTTCTTT. It is translated as CASTRGLAEAFF. The chain is built from TRBV6-1 and TRBJ1-1; D is uncertain. The germline V gene encodes CDR1 MNHNS and CDR2 SASEGT. This CDR3 is built from 12 residues. Trimming cost V 7 bases and J 6 bases, with 12 bases left between them.

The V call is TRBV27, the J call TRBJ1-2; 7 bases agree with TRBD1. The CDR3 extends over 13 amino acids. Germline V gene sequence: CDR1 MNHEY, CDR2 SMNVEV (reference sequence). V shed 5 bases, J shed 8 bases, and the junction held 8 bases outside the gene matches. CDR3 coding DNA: TGTGCCAGCAGTCTCCACCCCAGGGGGGGCTACACCTTC. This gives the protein CASSLHPRGGYTF.

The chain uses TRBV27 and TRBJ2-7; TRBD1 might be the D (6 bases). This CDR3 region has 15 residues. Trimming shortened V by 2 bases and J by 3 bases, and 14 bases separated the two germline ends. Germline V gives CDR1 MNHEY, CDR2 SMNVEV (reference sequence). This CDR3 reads CASSLRGDIFYEQYF. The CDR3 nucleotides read TGTGCCAGCAGTTTACGTGGGGACATTTTCTACGAGCAGTACTTC.

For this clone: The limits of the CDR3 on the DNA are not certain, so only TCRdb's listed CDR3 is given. The CDR3 loop is CTSSRRQVAGGSGANVLTF. The rearrangement uses TRBV1 and TRBJ2-6. TRBV1 is deemed a pseudogene. The CDR3 is 19 residues long, counting both termini.

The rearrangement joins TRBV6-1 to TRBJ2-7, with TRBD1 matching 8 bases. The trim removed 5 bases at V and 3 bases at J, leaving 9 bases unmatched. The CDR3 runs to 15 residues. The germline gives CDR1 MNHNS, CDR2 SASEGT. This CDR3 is CASSKYSGGDYEQYF. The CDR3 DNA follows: TGTGCCAGCAGTAAGTACTCAGGGGGCGACTACGAGCAGTACTTC.

The CDR3 is CASSPGQMDTQYF. DNA for the CDR3: TGTGCCAGCAGTCCGGGACAGATGGATACGCAGTATTTT. The V gene is TRBV6-5, the J gene TRBJ2-3; 7 bases map to TRBD1. Germline V gene lookup returns CDR1 MNHEY and CDR2 SVGAGI. The length of the CDR3 is 13 residues. V lost 5 bases and J lost 6; bases outside the gene matches: 5.